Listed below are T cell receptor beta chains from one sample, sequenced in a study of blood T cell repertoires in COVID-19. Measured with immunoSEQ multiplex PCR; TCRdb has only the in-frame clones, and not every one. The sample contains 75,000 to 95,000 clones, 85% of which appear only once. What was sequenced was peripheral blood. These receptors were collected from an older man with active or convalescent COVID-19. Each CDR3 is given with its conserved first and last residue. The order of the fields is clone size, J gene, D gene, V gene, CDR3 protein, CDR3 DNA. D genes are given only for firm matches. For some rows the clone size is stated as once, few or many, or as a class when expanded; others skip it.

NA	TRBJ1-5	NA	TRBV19	CASSMERSQPQHF	TGTGCCAGTAGTATGGAGAGGAGTCAGCCCCAGCATTTT
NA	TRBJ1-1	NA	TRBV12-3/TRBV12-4	CASSFAVNTEAFF	TGTGCCAGCAGTTTCGCAGTTAACACTGAAGCTTTCTTT
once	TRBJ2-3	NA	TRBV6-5	CASNSLAFRDTQYF	TGTGCCAGCAACTCCCTCGCTTTTCGGGATACGCAGTATTTT
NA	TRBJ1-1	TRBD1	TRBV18	CASSPSTGVAFF	TGTGCCAGCTCACCCTCGACAGGGGTGGCTTTCTTT
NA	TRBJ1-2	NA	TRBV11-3	CASSKDSNYGYTF	TGTGCCAGCAGCAAGGACAGCAACTATGGCTACACCTTC
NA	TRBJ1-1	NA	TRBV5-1	CASSLGGTTATGTEAFF	TGCGCCAGCAGCTTGGGGGGAACTACAGCGACAGGTACTGAAGCTTTCTTT
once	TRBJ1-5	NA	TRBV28	CASHNAWGGHHQPQHF	TGTGCCAGCCATAACGCCTGGGGCGGTCATCATCAGCCCCAGCATTTT
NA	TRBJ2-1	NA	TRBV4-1	CASSQEVASYNEQFF	TGCGCCAGCAGCCAAGAAGTGGCCTCCTACAATGAGCAGTTCTTC
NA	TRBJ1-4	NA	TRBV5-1	CASSLEGQGSTNEKLFF	TGCGCCAGCAGCTTGGAGGGGCAGGGATCAACTAATGAAAAACTGTTTTTT
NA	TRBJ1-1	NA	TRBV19	CASSIRRVEDTEAFF	TGTGCCAGTAGTATCCGCAGGGTGGAAGACACTGAAGCTTTCTTT
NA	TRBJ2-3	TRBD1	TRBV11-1	CASSPRTGGTDTQYF	TGTGCCAGCAGCCCCAGGACAGGGGGAACGGATACGCAGTATTTT
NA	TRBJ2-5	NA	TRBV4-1	CASSQDGGGLGETQYF	TGCGCCAGCAGCCAAGATGGAGGGGGCCTAGGGGAGACCCAGTACTTC
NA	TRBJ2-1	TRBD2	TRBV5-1	CASSFGSGGSYNEQFF	TGCGCCAGCAGCTTCGGTAGCGGGGGGAGCTACAATGAGCAGTTCTTC
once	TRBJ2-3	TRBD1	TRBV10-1	CASSESDRGTDTQYF	TGCGCCAGCAGTGAGTCGGACAGGGGGACAGATACGCAGTATTTT
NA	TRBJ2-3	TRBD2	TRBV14	CASSRRLAGQSTDTQYF	TGTGCCAGCAGCCGCAGACTAGCGGGGCAGTCCACAGATACGCAGTATTTT
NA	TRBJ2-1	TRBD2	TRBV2	CASRARRLAGGLEQFF	TGTGCCAGCAGAGCCCGGAGACTAGCGGGAGGGTTGGAGCAGTTCTTC
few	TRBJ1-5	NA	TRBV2	CASSTGTRNQPQHF	TGTGCCAGCAGTACCGGGACAAGAAATCAGCCCCAGCATTTT
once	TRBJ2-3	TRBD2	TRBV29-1	CSVETSGPDTQYF	TGCAGCGTTGAGACTAGCGGGCCGGATACGCAGTATTTT
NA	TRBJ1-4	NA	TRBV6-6	CASCPASEGKLFF	TGTGCCAGCTGTCCGGCCTCAGAGGGAAAACTGTTTTTT
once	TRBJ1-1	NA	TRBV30	CAWGRSVDTEAFF	TGTGCCTGGGGCCGTAGCGTAGACACTGAAGCTTTCTTT